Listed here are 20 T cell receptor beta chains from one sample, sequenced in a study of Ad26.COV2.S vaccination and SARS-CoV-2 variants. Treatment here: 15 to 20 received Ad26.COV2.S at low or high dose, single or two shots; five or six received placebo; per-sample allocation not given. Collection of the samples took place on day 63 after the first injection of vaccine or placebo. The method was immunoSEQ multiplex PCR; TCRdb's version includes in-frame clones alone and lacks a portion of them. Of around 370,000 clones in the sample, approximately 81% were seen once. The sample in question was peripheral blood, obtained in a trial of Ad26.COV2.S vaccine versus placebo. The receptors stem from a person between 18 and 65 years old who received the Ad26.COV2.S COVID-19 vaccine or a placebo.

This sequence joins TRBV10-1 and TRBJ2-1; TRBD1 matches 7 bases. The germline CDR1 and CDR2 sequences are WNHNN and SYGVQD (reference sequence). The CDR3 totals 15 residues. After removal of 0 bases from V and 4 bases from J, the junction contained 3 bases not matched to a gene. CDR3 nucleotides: TGCGCCAGCAGTGAGTCGGGACAGTATTACAATGAGCAGTTCTTC. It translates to CASSESGQYYNEQFF.

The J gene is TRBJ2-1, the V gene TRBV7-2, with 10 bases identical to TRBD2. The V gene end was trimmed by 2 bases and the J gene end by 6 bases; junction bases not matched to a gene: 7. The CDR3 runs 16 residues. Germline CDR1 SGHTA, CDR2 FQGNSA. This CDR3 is CASSLFVLAGGNEQFF. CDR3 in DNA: TGTGCCAGCAGCTTATTCGTGTTAGCGGGAGGCAATGAGCAGTTCTTC. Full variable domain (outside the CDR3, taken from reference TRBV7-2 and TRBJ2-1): GAGVSQSPSNKVTEKGKDVELRCDPISGHTALYWYRQSLGQGLEFLIYFQGNSAPDKSGLPSDRFSAERTGGSVSTLTIQRTQQEDSAVYLCASSLFVLAGGNEQFFGPGTRLTVL.

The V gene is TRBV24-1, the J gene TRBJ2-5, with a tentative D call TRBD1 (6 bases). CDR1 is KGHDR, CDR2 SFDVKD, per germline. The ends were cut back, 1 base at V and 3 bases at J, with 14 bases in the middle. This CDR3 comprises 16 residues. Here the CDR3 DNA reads TGTGCCACCAGTGATTTCCGGACGGCAGGGGAAGAGACCCAGTACTTC. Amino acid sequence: CATSDFRTAGEETQYF.

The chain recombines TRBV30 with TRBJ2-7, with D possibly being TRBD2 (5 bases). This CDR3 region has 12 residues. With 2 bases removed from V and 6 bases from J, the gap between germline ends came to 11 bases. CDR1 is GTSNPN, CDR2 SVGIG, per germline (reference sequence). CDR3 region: CAWSPTRREQYF. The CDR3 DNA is TGTGCCTGGAGTCCCACTAGGCGCGAGCAGTACTTC.

The CDR3 here is CASSLLAGAEQYF. The CDR3 nucleotides read TGTGCCAGCAGCTTACTAGCGGGAGCCGAGCAGTACTTC. The chain is built from TRBV7-9 and TRBJ2-7, with 10 bases that match TRBD2. The ends lost 2 bases at V and 6 bases at J; junction bases unmatched: 1. The CDR3 totals 13 residues. CDR1 and CDR2 from the germline V gene are SEHNR and FQNEAQ (reference sequence). Variable domain in full (rest from reference TRBV7-9 and TRBJ2-7): DTGVSQNPRHKITKRGQNVTFRCDPISEHNRLYWYRQTLGQGPEFLTYFQNEAQLEKSRLLSDRFSAERPKGSFSTLEIQRTEQGDSAMYLCASSLLAGAEQYFGPGTRLTVT.

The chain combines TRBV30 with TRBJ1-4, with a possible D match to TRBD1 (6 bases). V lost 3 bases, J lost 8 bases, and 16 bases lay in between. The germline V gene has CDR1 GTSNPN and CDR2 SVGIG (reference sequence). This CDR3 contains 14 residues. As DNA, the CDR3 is TGTGCCTGGAGGGCAACAGGGTCCGGGGAAAAACTGTTTTTT. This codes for CAWRATGSGEKLFF.

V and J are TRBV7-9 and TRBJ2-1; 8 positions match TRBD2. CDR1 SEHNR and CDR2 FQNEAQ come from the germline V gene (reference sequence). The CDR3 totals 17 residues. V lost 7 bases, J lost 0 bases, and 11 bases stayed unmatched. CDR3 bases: TGTGCCAGCAAAGATATTTCGGGAGGGCCCTCCTACAATGAGCAGTTCTTC. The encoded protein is CASKDISGGPSYNEQFF.

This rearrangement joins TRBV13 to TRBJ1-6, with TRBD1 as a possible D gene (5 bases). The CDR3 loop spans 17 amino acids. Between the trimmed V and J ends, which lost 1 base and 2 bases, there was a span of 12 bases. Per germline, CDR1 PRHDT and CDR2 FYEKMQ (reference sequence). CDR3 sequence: CASSLEGAGAYNSPLHF. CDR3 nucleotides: TGTGCCAGCAGCTTAGAAGGGGCTGGGGCCTATAATTCACCCCTCCACTTT.

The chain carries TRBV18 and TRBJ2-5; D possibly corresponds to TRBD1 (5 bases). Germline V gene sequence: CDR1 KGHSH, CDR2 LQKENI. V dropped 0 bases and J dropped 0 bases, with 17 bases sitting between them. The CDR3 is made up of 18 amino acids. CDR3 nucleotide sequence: TGTGCCAGCTCACCACCCTTGGGGCGTCCGACTTACCAAGAGACCCAGTACTTC. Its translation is CASSPPLGRPTYQETQYF.

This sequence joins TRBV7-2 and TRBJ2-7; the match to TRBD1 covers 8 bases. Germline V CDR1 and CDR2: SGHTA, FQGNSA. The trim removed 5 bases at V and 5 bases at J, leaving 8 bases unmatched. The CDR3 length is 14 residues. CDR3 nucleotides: TGTGCCAGCAGCGAACCGGGACAGGACCACGAGCAGTACTTC. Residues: CASSEPGQDHEQYF. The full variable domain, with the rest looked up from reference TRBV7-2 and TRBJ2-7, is GAGVSQSPSNKVTEKGKDVELRCDPISGHTALYWYRQSLGQGLEFLIYFQGNSAPDKSGLPSDRFSAERTGGSVSTLTIQRTQQEDSAVYLCASSEPGQDHEQYFGPGTRLTVT.

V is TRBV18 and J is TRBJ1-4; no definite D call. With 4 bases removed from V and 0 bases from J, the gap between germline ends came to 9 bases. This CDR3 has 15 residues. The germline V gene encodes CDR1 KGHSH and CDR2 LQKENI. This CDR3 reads CASSRLTATNEKLFF. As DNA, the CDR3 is TGTGCCAGCTCACGATTGACTGCAACTAATGAAAAACTGTTTTTT.

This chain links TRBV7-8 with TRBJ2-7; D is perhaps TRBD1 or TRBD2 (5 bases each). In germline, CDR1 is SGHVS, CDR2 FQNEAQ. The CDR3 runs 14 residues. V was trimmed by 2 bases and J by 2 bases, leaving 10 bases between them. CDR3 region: CASSLIGTTYEQYF. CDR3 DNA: TGTGCCAGCAGCTTAATCGGGACGACCTACGAGCAGTACTTC.

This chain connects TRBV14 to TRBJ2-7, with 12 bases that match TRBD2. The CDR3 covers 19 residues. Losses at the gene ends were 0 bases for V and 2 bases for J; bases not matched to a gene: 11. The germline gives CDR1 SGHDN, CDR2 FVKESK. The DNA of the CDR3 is TGTGCCAGCAGCCAAGATTCGACTAGCGGGAGTGTCGAGCCCTACGAGCAGTACTTC. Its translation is CASSQDSTSGSVEPYEQYF.

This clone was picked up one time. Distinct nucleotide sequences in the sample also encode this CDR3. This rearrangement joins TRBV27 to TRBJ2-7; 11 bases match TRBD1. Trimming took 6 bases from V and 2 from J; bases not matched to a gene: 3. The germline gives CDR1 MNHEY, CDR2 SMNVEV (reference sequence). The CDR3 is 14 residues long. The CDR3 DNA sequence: TGTGCCAGCAGCCCGGGACAGGGGGCCTACGAGCAGTACTTC. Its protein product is CASSPGQGAYEQYF.

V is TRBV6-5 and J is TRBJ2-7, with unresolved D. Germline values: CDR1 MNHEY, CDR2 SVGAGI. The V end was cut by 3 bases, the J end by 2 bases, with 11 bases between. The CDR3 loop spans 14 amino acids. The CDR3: CASSYTAPPYEQYF. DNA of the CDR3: TGTGCCAGCAGTTATACCGCACCCCCCTACGAGCAGTACTTC.

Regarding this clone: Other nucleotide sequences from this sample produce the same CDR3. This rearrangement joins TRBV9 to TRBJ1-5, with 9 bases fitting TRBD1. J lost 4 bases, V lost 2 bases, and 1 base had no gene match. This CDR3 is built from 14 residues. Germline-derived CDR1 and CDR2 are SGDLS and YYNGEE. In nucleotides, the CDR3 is TGTGCCAGCAGCGTGGGACAGGGAAATCAGCCCCAGCATTTT. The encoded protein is CASSVGQGNQPQHF.

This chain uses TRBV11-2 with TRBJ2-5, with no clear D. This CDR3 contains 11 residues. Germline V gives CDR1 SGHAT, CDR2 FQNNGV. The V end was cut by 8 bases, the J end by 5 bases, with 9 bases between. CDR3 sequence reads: CASGPTETQYF. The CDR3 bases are TGTGCCAGCGGGCCAACCGAGACCCAGTACTTC.

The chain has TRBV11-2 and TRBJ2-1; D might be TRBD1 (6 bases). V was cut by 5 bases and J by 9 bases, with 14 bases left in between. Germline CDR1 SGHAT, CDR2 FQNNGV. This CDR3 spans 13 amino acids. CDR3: CASSRDRNAEQFF. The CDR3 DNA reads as TGTGCCAGCAGCAGAGACAGGAACGCTGAGCAGTTCTTC.

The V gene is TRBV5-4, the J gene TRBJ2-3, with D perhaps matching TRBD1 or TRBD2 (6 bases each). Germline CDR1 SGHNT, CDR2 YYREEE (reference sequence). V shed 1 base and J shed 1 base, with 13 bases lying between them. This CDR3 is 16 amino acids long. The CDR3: CASSLMRGDRTDTQYF. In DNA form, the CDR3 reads TGTGCCAGCAGCTTGATGAGGGGGGATCGCACAGATACGCAGTATTTT.

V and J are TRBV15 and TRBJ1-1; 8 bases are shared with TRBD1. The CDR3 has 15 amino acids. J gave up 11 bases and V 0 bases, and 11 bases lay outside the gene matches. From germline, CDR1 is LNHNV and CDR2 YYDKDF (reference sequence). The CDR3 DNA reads TGTGCCACCAGCAGAGATCGGGCAGGGGGCGCAGAGGCTTTCTTT. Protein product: CATSRDRAGGAEAFF.